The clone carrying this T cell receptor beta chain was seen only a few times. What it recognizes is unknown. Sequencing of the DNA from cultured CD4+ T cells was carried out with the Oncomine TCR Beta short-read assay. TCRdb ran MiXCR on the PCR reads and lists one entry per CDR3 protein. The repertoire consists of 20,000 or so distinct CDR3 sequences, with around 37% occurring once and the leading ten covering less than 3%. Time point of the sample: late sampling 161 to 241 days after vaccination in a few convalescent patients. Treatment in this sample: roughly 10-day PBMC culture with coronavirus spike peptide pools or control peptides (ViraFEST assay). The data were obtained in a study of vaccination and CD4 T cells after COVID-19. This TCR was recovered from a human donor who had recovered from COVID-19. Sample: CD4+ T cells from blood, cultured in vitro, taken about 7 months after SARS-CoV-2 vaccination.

The CDR3 reads CASSFLLQYNEQFF. As DNA, the CDR3 is TGTGCCAGCAGCTTCCTTTTACAGTACAATGAGCAGTTCTTC. The chain recombines TRBV7-2 with TRBJ2-1, with D hard to call. Germline V gene sequence: CDR1 SGHTA, CDR2 FQGNSA. V lost 3 bases and J 4 bases, leaving 10 bases between the germline ends. The length of the CDR3 is 14 residues.